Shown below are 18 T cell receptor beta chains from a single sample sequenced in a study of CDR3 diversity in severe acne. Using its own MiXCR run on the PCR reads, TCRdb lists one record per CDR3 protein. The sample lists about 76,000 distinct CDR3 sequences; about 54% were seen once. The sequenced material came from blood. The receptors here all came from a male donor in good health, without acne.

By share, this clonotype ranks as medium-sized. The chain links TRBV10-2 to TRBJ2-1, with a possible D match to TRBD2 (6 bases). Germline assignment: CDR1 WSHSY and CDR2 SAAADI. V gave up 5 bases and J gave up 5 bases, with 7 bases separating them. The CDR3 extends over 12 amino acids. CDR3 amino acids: CASSSSDNEQFF. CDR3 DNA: TGCGCCAGCAGTTCTAGCGACAATGAGCAGTTCTTC.

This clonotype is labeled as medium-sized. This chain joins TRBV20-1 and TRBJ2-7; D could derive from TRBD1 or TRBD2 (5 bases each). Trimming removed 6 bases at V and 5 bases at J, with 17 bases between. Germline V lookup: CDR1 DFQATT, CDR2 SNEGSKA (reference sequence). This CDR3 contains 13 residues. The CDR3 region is CSAPWDGSDEQYF. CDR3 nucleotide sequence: TGCAGTGCCCCCTGGGACGGTAGCGACGAGCAGTACTTC.

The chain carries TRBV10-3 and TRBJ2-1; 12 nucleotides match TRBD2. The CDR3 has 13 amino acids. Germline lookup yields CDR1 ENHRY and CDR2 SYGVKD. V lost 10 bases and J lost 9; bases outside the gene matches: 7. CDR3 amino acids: CATASGGAGEQFF. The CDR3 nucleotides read TGTGCCACCGCTAGCGGGGGGGCGGGTGAGCAGTTCTTC.

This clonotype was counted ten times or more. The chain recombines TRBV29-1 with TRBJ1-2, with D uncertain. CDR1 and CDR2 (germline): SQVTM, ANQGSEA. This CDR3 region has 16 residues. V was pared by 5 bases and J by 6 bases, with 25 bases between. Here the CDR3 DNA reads TGCAGCGTTCCAAGGAGGACCCATGATGGGTACCATGGCTACACCTTC. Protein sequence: CSVPRRTHDGYHGYTF.

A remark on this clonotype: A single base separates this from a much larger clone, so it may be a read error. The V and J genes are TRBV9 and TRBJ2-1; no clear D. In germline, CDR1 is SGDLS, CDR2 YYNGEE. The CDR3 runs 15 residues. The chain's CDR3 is CASSAVPSSYSEQFF. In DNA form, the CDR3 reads TGTGCCAGCAGTGCGGTCCCAAGCTCCTACAGTGAGCAGTTCTTC.

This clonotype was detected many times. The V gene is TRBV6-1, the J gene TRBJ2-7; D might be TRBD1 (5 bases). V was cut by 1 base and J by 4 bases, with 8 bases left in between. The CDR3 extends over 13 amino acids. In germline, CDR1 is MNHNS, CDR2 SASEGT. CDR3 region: CASSEGRVYEQYF. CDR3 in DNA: TGTGCCAGCAGTGAAGGCAGGGTTTACGAGCAGTACTTC.

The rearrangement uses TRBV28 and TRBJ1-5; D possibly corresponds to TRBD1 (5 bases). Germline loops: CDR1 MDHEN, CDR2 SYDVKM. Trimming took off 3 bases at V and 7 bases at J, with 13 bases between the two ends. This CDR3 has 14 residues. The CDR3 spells CASSFSGRAQPQHF. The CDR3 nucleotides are TGTGCCAGCAGTTTTTCAGGGCGAGCACAGCCCCAGCATTTT.

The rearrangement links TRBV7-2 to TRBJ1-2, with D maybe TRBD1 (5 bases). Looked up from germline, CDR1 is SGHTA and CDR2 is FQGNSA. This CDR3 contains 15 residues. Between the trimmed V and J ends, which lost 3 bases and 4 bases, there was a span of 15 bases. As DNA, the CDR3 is TGTGCCAGCAGCTTGGATTCCAGGGCTGTCTATGGCTACACCTTC. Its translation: CASSLDSRAVYGYTF.

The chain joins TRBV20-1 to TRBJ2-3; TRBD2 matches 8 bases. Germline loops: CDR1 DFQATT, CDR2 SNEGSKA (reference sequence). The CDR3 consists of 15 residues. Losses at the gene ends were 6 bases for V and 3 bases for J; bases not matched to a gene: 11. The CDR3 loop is CSAPGGVGGTDTQYF. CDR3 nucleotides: TGCAGTGCCCCGGGGGGGGTCGGGGGGACAGATACGCAGTATTTT.

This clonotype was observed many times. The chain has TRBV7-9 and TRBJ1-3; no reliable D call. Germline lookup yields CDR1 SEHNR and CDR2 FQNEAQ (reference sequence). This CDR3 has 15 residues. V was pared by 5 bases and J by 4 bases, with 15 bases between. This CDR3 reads CASSQIIKAGNTIYF. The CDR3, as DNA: TGTGCCAGCAGCCAGATTATCAAGGCCGGAAACACCATATATTTT.

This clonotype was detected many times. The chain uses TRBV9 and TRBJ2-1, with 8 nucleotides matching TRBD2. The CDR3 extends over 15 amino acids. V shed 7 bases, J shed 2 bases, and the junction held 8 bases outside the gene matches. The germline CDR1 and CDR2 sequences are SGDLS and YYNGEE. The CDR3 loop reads CASAGGGDPYNEQFF. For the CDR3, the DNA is TGTGCCAGCGCCGGGGGGGGGGACCCCTACAATGAGCAGTTCTTC.

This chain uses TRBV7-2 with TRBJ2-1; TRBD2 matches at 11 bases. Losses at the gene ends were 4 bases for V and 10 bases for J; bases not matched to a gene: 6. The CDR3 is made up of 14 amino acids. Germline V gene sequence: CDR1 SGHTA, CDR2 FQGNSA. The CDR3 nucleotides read TGTGCCAGCAGCTATCCCGGGACTAGCGGAGAGCAGTTCTTC. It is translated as CASSYPGTSGEQFF.

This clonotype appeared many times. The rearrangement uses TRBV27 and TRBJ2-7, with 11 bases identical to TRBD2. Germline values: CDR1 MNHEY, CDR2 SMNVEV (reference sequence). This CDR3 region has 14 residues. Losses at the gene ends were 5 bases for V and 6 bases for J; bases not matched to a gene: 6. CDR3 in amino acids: CASSHSGRVGEQYF. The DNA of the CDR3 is TGTGCCAGCAGTCATAGCGGGAGGGTGGGCGAGCAGTACTTC.

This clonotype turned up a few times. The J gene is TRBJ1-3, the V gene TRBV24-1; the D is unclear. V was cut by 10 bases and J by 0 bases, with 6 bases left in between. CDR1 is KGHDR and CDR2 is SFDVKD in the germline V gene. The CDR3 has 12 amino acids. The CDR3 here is CATRGSGNTIYF. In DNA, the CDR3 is TGTGCCACTCGGGGCTCTGGAAACACCATATATTTT.

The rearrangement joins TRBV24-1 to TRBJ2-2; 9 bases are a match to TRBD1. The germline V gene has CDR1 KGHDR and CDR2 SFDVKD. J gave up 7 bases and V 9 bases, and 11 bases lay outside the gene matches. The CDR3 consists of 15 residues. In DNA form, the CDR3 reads TGTGCCACCCACCCGGGACAGGGAACGGTCGGGGAGCTGTTTTTT. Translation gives CATHPGQGTVGELFF.

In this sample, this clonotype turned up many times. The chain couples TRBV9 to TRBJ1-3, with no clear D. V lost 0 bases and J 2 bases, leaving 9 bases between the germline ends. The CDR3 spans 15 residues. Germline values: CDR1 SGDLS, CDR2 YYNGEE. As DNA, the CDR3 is TGTGCCAGCAGCGTAGAGCCAGCAACTGGAAACACCATATATTTT. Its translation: CASSVEPATGNTIYF.

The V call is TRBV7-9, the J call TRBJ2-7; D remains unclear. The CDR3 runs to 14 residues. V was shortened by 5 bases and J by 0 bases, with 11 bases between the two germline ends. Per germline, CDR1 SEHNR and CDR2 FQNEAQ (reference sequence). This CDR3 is CASSPASVSYEQYF. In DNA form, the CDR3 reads TGTGCCAGCAGCCCTGCTTCGGTCTCCTACGAGCAGTACTTC.

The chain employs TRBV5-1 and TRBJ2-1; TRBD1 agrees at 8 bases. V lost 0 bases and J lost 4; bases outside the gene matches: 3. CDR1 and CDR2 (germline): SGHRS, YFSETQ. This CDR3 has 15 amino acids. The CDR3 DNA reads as TGCGCCAGCAGCTTGGAACAGGGGGTGTACAATGAGCAGTTCTTC. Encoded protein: CASSLEQGVYNEQFF.